The sequence of this T cell receptor (beta chain) was determined in a study of T cell repertoires in cytomegalovirus infection. Study observations and caveats: CMV carriers with the relevant HLA were identified by cumulative public TCR beta family frequency. It was HLA-C-restricted CMV-specific TCR beta clonotypes that dominated the response ex vivo.

The CDR3 sequence is 15 residues long. Germline CDR1 is LNHDA and CDR2 is SQIVND (reference sequence). V lost 5 bases, J lost 3 bases, and 13 bases lay in between. This clonotype was counted between two and nine times. Its antigen is unidentified. TCRdb passed the reads through MiXCR, listing each CDR3 protein once. Of about 700,000 distinct CDR3 sequences listed, roughly 36% are singletons. The material sequenced was cultured PBMCs, taken from culture after CMV antigen stimulation. The sequence was obtained from a human donor in good health (CMV status not recorded). Some clones in this sample may be carry-over from other donors' samples. V gene TRBV19 combines with J gene TRBJ2-2, with D possibly matching TRBD2 (5 bases). The DNA of the CDR3 is TGTGCCAGTAGTGCCGGAACTAGAGACACCGGGGAGCTGTTTTTT. This encodes CASSAGTRDTGELFF.